This entry describes one T cell receptor beta chain. The CDR3 is made up of 13 amino acids. After removal of 4 bases from V and 5 bases from J, the junction contained 5 bases not matched to a gene. Germline V gene lookup returns CDR1 SGDLS and CDR2 YYNGEE. This sample is part of a study of blood T cell repertoires in COVID-19. Measured with immunoSEQ multiplex PCR; TCRdb has only the in-frame clones, and not every one. There are some 340,000 clones in the sample; 87% occur only once, and less than 6% lies in the top ten. This receptor was taken from a woman between 25 and 40 years old who had recovered from COVID-19. Sequencing was done on a sample of PBMCs or T cells enriched from blood (not recorded which). J is TRBJ1-2 and V is TRBV9, with 7 bases matching TRBD1. DNA of the CDR3: TGTGCCAGCAGCCCCCGCAGGGGGTATGGCTACACCTTC. Translated, it gives CASSPRRGYGYTF.